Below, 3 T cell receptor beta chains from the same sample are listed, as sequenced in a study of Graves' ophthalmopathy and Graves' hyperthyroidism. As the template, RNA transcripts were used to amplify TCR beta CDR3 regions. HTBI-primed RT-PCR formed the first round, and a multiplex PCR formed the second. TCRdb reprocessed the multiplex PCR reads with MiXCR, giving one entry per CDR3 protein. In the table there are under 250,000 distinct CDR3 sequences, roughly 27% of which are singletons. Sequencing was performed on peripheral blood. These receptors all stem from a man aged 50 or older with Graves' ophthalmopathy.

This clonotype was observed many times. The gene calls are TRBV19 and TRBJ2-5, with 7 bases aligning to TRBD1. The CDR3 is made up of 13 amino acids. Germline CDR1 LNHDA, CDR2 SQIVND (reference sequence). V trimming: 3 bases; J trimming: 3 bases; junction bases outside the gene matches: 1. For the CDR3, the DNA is TGTGCCAGTAGTATCGGACAGGAAGAGACCCAGTACTTC. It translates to CASSIGQEETQYF.

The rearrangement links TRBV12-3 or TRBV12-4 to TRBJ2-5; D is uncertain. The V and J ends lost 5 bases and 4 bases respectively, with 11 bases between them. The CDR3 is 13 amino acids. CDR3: CASSKNSRETQYF. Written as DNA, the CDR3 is TGTGCCAGCAGTAAAAACAGCAGAGAGACCCAGTACTTC.

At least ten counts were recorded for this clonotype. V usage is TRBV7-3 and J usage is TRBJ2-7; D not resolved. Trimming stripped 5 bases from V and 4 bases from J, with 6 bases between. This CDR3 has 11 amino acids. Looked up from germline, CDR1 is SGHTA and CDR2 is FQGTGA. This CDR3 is CASSDGYEQYF. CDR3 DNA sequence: TGTGCCAGCAGCGACGGTTACGAGCAGTACTTC.